The T cell receptor beta chain under discussion was sequenced for a study of a mutant IDH1 vaccine in newly diagnosed glioma. Clones were read by immunoSEQ multiplex PCR, and TCRdb kept only the in-frame ones, dropping some. This sample yields around 35,000 clones, of which about 80% are seen a single time; about a quarter belongs to the top ten. The time point denotes: week 5, during vaccination. In every dose of vaccine, 300 ug of mutant IDH1 20-mer peptide was given alongside topical imiquimod. Comments on this clone: Its antigen is unidentified.

V was trimmed by 2 bases and J by 1 base, leaving 8 bases between them. The V gene's germline CDR1 is SGHTA and CDR2 FQGNSA. The length of the CDR3 is 15 residues. The chain uses TRBV7-2 and TRBJ2-2; D is ambiguous. Sequencing was performed on PBMCs, taken from a glioma patient whose treatment included an IDH1 peptide vaccine. The clonotype originates from a man aged 25 to 40 with glioma. The CDR3 DNA sequence: TGTGCCAGCAGCTTATCCCTAGAGAACACCGGGGAGCTGTTTTTT. Encoded protein: CASSLSLENTGELFF.